Below are 29 T cell receptor beta chains sequenced from a single sample in a study of cytomegalovirus exposure and HLA in healthy donors. Researchers ran the PCR with 60 Vbeta and 13 Jbeta primers. The assay was immunoSEQ multiplex PCR, and TCRdb's table has in-frame clones only and misses some. The table shows about 120,000 clones, with roughly 9% occurring only once. The sequencing sample was made of PBMCs. These receptors were obtained from a woman between 35 and 50 years old in good health and CMV-seropositive.

CDR3 sequence: CASSPYRANYGYTF. As DNA, the CDR3 is TGTGCCAGCAGTCCCTACAGGGCTAACTATGGCTACACCTTC. This rearrangement joins TRBV5-4 to TRBJ1-2; D possibly corresponds to TRBD1 (6 bases). With 5 bases removed from V and 0 bases from J, the gap between germline ends came to 11 bases. The germline CDR1 and CDR2 sequences are SGHNT and YYREEE (reference sequence). The CDR3 covers 14 residues. Looking up the rest from reference TRBV5-4 and TRBJ1-2 gives the full variable domain: ETGVTQSPTHLIKTRGQQVTLRCSSQSGHNTVSWYQQALGQGPQFIFQYYREEENGRGNFPPRFSGLQFPNYSSELNVNALELDDSALYLCASSPYRANYGYTFGSGTRLTVV.

This chain connects TRBV9 to TRBJ1-2; the D gene is possibly TRBD1 (5 bases). V was pared by 0 bases and J by 4 bases, with 13 bases between. Per germline, CDR1 SGDLS and CDR2 YYNGEE. This CDR3 has 15 residues. CDR3 loop: CASSVAGSGPYGYTF. The CDR3 nucleotides are TGTGCCAGCAGCGTAGCAGGGTCCGGGCCCTATGGCTACACCTTC.

This clone was found a few times. The genes are TRBV13 and TRBJ1-2; TRBD1 is a possible D gene (5 bases). Per germline, CDR1 PRHDT and CDR2 FYEKMQ (reference sequence). V was trimmed by 2 bases and J by 4 bases, leaving 5 bases between them. The CDR3 loop spans 12 amino acids. CDR3 in amino acids: CASSLRGYGYTF. CDR3 bases: TGTGCCAGCAGCTTAAGGGGCTATGGCTACACCTTC.

The chain uses TRBV9 and TRBJ1-1; weak D call: TRBD1 (6 bases). This CDR3 has 14 amino acids. Trimming took off 0 bases at V and 2 bases at J, with 8 bases between the two ends. The germline V gene encodes CDR1 SGDLS and CDR2 YYNGEE. The CDR3 is CASSVGQANTEAFF. The CDR3 DNA reads as TGTGCCAGCAGCGTAGGACAGGCCAACACTGAAGCTTTCTTT.

This chain uses TRBV29-1 with TRBJ2-3, with 7 bases that match TRBD1. Germline CDR1 SQVTM, CDR2 ANQGSEA. Trimming removed 5 bases from V and 2 bases from J; junction bases left unmatched: 4. The CDR3 loop spans 13 amino acids. The CDR3 here is CSVSTGITDTQYF. The CDR3 DNA reads as TGCAGCGTTTCGACAGGGATCACAGATACGCAGTATTTT.

This clone was detected a few times. Within the sample, other DNA sequences also encode this same CDR3. The J gene is TRBJ1-5, the V gene TRBV6-1; no clear D. Trimming pared 6 bases from V and 0 bases from J, leaving 9 bases between. CDR3 length: 14 amino acids. Germline V gene data show CDR1 as MNHNS and CDR2 as SASEGT. CDR3: CASRYEVSNQPQHF. CDR3 bases: TGTGCCAGCAGATACGAGGTTAGCAATCAGCCCCAGCATTTT.

This clone came up a few times. J is TRBJ2-2 and V is TRBV7-9; 7 bases are a match to TRBD1. CDR1 and CDR2 from the germline V gene are SEHNR and FQNEAQ (reference sequence). Trimming took 5 bases from V and 4 from J; bases not matched to a gene: 7. CDR3 length equals 15 residues. The CDR3 loop is CASSTRQGGTGELFF. CDR3 sequence (DNA): TGTGCCAGCAGCACCCGACAGGGTGGCACCGGGGAGCTGTTTTTT.

This clone was found a few times. The chain is built from TRBV18 and TRBJ1-1, with no clear D. CDR3 length equals 12 residues. Germline CDR1 is KGHSH and CDR2 is LQKENI. With 2 bases removed from V and 7 bases from J, the gap between germline ends came to 8 bases. The chain's CDR3 is CASSPGLIEAFF. The CDR3 DNA reads TGTGCCAGCTCACCAGGGCTGATTGAAGCTTTCTTT.

The chain recombines TRBV27 with TRBJ2-1; D uncertain. The CDR3 has 13 residues. In germline, CDR1 is MNHEY, CDR2 SMNVEV (reference sequence). V gave up 2 bases and J gave up 3 bases, with 5 bases separating them. The CDR3 is CASSLNSYNEQFF. CDR3 nucleotides: TGTGCCAGCAGTTTAAACAGCTACAATGAGCAGTTCTTC.

This clone showed up just a few times. The chain couples TRBV10-1 to TRBJ2-3, with TRBD2 matching over 8 bases. This CDR3 contains 17 residues. Germline loops: CDR1 WNHNN, CDR2 SYGVQD (reference sequence). After removal of 4 bases from V and 4 bases from J, the junction contained 13 bases not matched to a gene. In DNA form, the CDR3 reads TGCGCCAGCAGTGGGGCTACCAGCGGGGGTCGATCAGATACGCAGTATTTT. Amino acid sequence: CASSGATSGGRSDTQYF.

The V gene is TRBV10-3, the J gene TRBJ2-3; D possibly corresponds to TRBD1 (6 bases). Looked up from germline, CDR1 is ENHRY and CDR2 is SYGVKD. V shed 2 bases and J shed 4 bases, with 13 bases lying between them. The CDR3 contains 15 residues. The CDR3 loop is CAISEGTGMADTQYF. CDR3 nucleotide sequence: TGTGCCATCAGTGAGGGTACAGGGATGGCAGATACGCAGTATTTT.

In this sample, this clone turned up a few times. This sequence joins TRBV7-3 and TRBJ2-5, with D perhaps matching TRBD2 (6 bases). Trimming took 4 bases from V and 5 from J, leaving 14 bases between them. Germline CDR1 and CDR2: SGHTA and FQGTGA. This CDR3 is 14 amino acids long. CDR3 residues: CASSSPTSMETQYF. CDR3 bases: TGTGCCAGCAGCTCCCCCACTAGCATGGAGACCCAGTACTTC. The full variable domain, in which reference TRBV7-3 and TRBJ2-5 provide the parts outside the CDR3, is GAGVSQTPSNKVTEKGKYVELRCDPISGHTALYWYRQSLGQGPEFLIYFQGTGAADDSGLPNDRFFAVRPEGSVSTLKIQRTERGDSAVYLCASSSPTSMETQYFGPGTRLLVL.

This clone was counted at least ten times. The chain carries TRBV15 and TRBJ1-2, with a tentative D call TRBD1 (6 bases). Germline values: CDR1 LNHNV, CDR2 YYDKDF (reference sequence). The germline V and J ends were trimmed by 3 bases and 8 bases, with 13 bases remaining between them. This CDR3 spans 13 amino acids. As DNA, the CDR3 is TGTGCCACCAGCAGGATAGACAGGCCGGGCTACACCTTC. It specifies CATSRIDRPGYTF.

This clone was seen only a few times. CDR3 sequence (DNA): TGTGCCATCAGTGGACTAGCGGGGGGAGAGAATGAGCAGTTCTTC. It is translated as CAISGLAGGENEQFF. J is TRBJ2-1 and V is TRBV10-3; 13 bases map to TRBD2. This CDR3 contains 15 residues. Per germline, CDR1 ENHRY and CDR2 SYGVKD. The V segment lost 4 bases and the J segment 7 bases; nucleotides outside the gene matches: 4.

The table lists this clone with a few counts. This sequence joins TRBV11-2 and TRBJ2-7; D remains ambiguous. The CDR3 loop spans 12 amino acids. V lost 1 base and J 4 bases, leaving 5 bases between the germline ends. CDR1 is SGHAT, CDR2 FQNNGV, per germline. For the CDR3, the DNA is TGTGCCAGCAGCTTAGTCGGTTACGAGCAGTACTTC. It specifies CASSLVGYEQYF.

The V gene is TRBV27, the J gene TRBJ2-1; TRBD1 agrees at 11 bases. The length of the CDR3 is 14 residues. Germline V CDR1 and CDR2: MNHEY, SMNVEV (reference sequence). V shed 6 bases and J 8 bases; nucleotides not matched to a gene: 6. CDR3 sequence: CASSLGTGGYEQFF. CDR3 bases: TGTGCCAGCAGCCTAGGGACAGGGGGGTATGAGCAGTTCTTC.

In this sample, this clone turned up a few times. V usage is TRBV7-2 and J usage is TRBJ2-5; 10 nucleotides align to TRBD2. The CDR3 is 14 residues long. J gave up 9 bases and V 7 bases, and 11 bases lay outside the gene matches. Germline values: CDR1 SGHTA, CDR2 FQGNSA. CDR3 sequence (DNA): TGTGCCAGCACATTAGCGGGGGGTTCTATGGCCCAGTACTTC. It is translated as CASTLAGGSMAQYF.

The CDR3 protein is CASSLNTGPYEQYF. CDR3 nucleotide sequence: TGTGCCAGCAGCTTAAATACTGGGCCGTACGAGCAGTACTTC. The chain combines TRBV11-1 with TRBJ2-5; D gene ambiguous. The DNA matches TRBJ2-7 better at its end, which makes the J call doubtful. Germline-derived CDR1 and CDR2 are SGHAT and FQDESV (reference sequence). This CDR3 is built from 14 residues.

A few counts support this clone. The chain links TRBV6-1 to TRBJ2-4; possibly TRBD1 for D (7 bases). Trimming took off 4 bases at V and 7 bases at J, with 20 bases between the two ends. This CDR3 region has 16 residues. Germline lookup yields CDR1 MNHNS and CDR2 SASEGT. The CDR3 reads CASSVPWTGGGNIQYF. CDR3 nucleotides: TGTGCCAGCAGTGTGCCTTGGACAGGTGGGGGGAACATTCAGTACTTC.

On this clone: The same CDR3 also results from other DNA sequences found in this sample. CDR3 DNA: TGTGCCAGCAGTGAATTAACAGGGGGCCGGGAGGAGACCCAGTACTTC. This encodes CASSELTGGREETQYF. The chain carries TRBV2 and TRBJ2-5; TRBD1 matches at 9 bases. From germline, CDR1 is SNHLY and CDR2 FYNNEI. The CDR3 consists of 16 residues. Losses at the gene ends were 2 bases for V and 5 bases for J; bases not matched to a gene: 9. Full variable domain (remainder filled in from reference TRBV2 and TRBJ2-5): EPEVTQTPSHQVTQMGQEVILRCVPISNHLYFYWYRQILGQKVEFLVSFYNNEISEKSEIFDDQFSVERPDGSNFTLKIRSTKLEDSAMYFCASSELTGGREETQYFGPGTRLLVL.

The table lists this clone with a few counts. The rearrangement uses TRBV5-6 and TRBJ2-2, with 9 bases identical to TRBD1. Germline lookup yields CDR1 SGHDT and CDR2 YYEEEE. The V segment lost 4 bases and the J segment 6 bases; nucleotides outside the gene matches: 10. This CDR3 contains 16 residues. CDR3 nucleotides: TGTGCCAGCAGCGTCCCGGGACAGGGATTCGCCGGGGAGCTGTTTTTT. As protein: CASSVPGQGFAGELFF. The full variable domain, completed using reference TRBV5-6 and TRBJ2-2, is DAGVTQSPTHLIKTRGQQVTLRCSPKSGHDTVSWYQQALGQGPQFIFQYYEEEERQRGNFPDRFSGHQFPNYSSELNVNALLLGDSALYLCASSVPGQGFAGELFFGEGSRLTVL.

This clone was counted only a few times. V and J are TRBV29-1 and TRBJ2-7; no clear D. The CDR3 has 14 residues. V gave up 0 bases and J gave up 0 bases, with 9 bases separating them. CDR1 is SQVTM and CDR2 is ANQGSEA in the germline V gene. CDR3 residues: CSVEDRESSYEQYF. The CDR3, as DNA: TGCAGCGTTGAAGATCGAGAGAGCTCCTACGAGCAGTACTTC.

This rearrangement joins TRBV2 to TRBJ1-5, with D uncertain. CDR3 length equals 16 residues. Trimming took 1 base from V and 0 from J, leaving 10 bases between them. Per germline, CDR1 SNHLY and CDR2 FYNNEI. CDR3 DNA sequence: TGTGCCAGCAGTGAAGACCGGTCTTATAGCAATCAGCCCCAGCATTTT. It yields the protein CASSEDRSYSNQPQHF.

The chain is built from TRBV28 and TRBJ1-1; the match to TRBD1 covers 7 bases. Per germline, CDR1 MDHEN and CDR2 SYDVKM. The V gene end was trimmed by 6 bases and the J gene end by 7 bases; junction bases not matched to a gene: 5. The CDR3 runs to 12 residues. CDR3 nucleotide sequence: TGTGCCAGCAGGACAGGGTCCATTGAAGCTTTCTTT. It codes for CASRTGSIEAFF.

The rearrangement uses TRBV10-2 and TRBJ1-2; D possibly corresponds to TRBD1 (6 bases). Germline CDR1 and CDR2: WSHSY and SAAADI. The CDR3 is 12 residues long. Trimming took 6 bases from V and 8 from J, leaving 13 bases between them. In DNA form, the CDR3 reads TGCGCCAGCAGCGGACAGAGCGTCGGCTACACCTTC. It translates to CASSGQSVGYTF.

This clone was seen a handful of times. Written as DNA, the CDR3 is TGTGCCTGGAGTGTTTTAGGGGGCAATCAGCCCCAGCATTTT. Translating gives CAWSVLGGNQPQHF. The genes are TRBV30 and TRBJ1-5; maybe TRBD1 (5 bases). Germline V gene sequence: CDR1 GTSNPN, CDR2 SVGIG (reference sequence). The CDR3 covers 14 residues. The ends were cut back, 0 bases at V and 2 bases at J, with 8 bases in the middle.

To note about this clone: The sample has other DNA sequences that encode this CDR3 too. The CDR3 here is CSVAGGARSEQYF. For the CDR3, the DNA is TGCAGCGTCGCGGGGGGGGCGAGATCCGAGCAGTACTTC. The V gene is TRBV29-1, the J gene TRBJ2-7; 9 bases align to TRBD2. V dropped 6 bases and J dropped 6; count of bases not matched to a gene: 9. CDR1 and CDR2 from the germline V gene are SQVTM and ANQGSEA. The CDR3 totals 13 residues.

This clone was picked up a small number of times. The chain combines TRBV7-2 with TRBJ2-1, with 8 bases that match TRBD1. Trimming took 7 bases from V and 9 from J; bases not matched to a gene: 20. The germline V gene has CDR1 SGHTA and CDR2 FQGNSA. The CDR3 totals 17 residues. Written as DNA, the CDR3 is TGTGCCAGCATCTTCAGTGTGGGACAGGCCCAAACCGCTGAGCAGTTCTTC. It yields the protein CASIFSVGQAQTAEQFF.

There are a few counts of this clone. The chain couples TRBV4-1 to TRBJ2-7; 9 bases map to TRBD1. V lost 1 base, J lost 2 bases, and 3 bases stayed unmatched. Germline CDR1 and CDR2: MGHRA and YSYEKL. The CDR3 has 15 residues. CDR3 amino acids: CASSQGQGETYEQYF. CDR3 nucleotides: TGCGCCAGCAGCCAAGGACAGGGGGAGACCTACGAGCAGTACTTC.